The present entry profiles one T cell receptor beta chain with its context. TCRdb passed the 5' RACE reads through MiXCR, listing each CDR3 protein once. The table shows some 630,000 distinct CDR3 sequences, with just over 7% occurring only once. The data originate from a study of identical twins. Germline CDR1 is MDHEN and CDR2 is SYDVKM. V lost 2 bases to trimming and J lost 5 bases, with 18 bases between them. The CDR3 totals 16 residues. These data were also filed under a second study, of yellow fever vaccine responses in identical twins.

The chain employs TRBV28 and TRBJ2-5; the D is unclear. The TCR originated in a woman aged 18-30 years in good health. The sample comprised PBMCs. CDR3: CASSLPVGRSGETQYF. CDR3 DNA sequence: TGTGCCAGCAGTTTACCCGTGGGAAGGTCCGGGGAGACCCAGTACTTC.